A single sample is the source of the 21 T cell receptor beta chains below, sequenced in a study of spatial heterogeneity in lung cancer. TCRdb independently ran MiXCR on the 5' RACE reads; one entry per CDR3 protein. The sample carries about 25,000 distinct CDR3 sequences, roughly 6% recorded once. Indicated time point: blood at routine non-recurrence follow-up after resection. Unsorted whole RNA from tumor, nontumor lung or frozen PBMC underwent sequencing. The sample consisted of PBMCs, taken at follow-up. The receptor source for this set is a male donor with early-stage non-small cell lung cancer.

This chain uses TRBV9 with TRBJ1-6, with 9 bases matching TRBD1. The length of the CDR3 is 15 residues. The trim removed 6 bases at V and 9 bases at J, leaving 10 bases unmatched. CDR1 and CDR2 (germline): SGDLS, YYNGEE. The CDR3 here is CASTNTGGLVSPLHF. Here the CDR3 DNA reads TGTGCCAGCACCAATACAGGGGGCTTAGTTTCACCCCTCCACTTT.

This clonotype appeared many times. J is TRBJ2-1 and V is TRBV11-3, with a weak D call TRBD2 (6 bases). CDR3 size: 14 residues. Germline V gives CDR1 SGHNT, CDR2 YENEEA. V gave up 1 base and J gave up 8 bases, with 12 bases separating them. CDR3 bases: TGTGCCAGCAGCTTAGTTGTTAGCGGCGATGAGCAGTTCTTC. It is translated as CASSLVVSGDEQFF.

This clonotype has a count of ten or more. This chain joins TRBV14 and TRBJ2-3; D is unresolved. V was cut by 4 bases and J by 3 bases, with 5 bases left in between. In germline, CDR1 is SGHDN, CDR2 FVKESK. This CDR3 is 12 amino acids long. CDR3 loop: CASSRFTDTQYF. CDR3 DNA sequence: TGTGCCAGCAGCCGGTTTACAGATACGCAGTATTTT. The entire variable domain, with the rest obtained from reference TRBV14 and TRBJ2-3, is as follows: EAGVTQFPSHSVIEKGQTVTLRCDPISGHDNLYWYRRVMGKEIKFLLHFVKESKQDESGMPNNRFLAERTGGTYSTLKVQPAELEDSGVYFCASSRFTDTQYFGPGTRLTVL.

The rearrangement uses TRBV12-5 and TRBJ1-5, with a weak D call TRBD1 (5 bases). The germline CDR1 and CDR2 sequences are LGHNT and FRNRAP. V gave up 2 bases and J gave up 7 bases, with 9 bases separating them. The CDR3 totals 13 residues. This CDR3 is CASGLRGAQPQHF. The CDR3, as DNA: TGTGCTAGTGGTTTGAGAGGGGCGCAGCCCCAGCATTTT.

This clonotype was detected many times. The CDR3 sequence: CASSQKGTGTEAFF. CDR3 DNA sequence: TGTGCCAGCAGCCAAAAGGGGACGGGCACTGAAGCTTTCTTT. The chain joins TRBV3-1 to TRBJ1-1, with a weak D call TRBD1 (5 bases). The CDR3 covers 14 residues. From germline, CDR1 is LGHDT and CDR2 YNNKEL (reference sequence). Trimming pared 2 bases from V and 4 bases from J, leaving 11 bases between. Full variable domain (outside the CDR3, taken from reference TRBV3-1 and TRBJ1-1): DTAVSQTPKYLVTQMGNDKSIKCEQNLGHDTMYWYKQDSKKFLKIMFSYNNKELIINETVPNRFSPKSPDKAHLNLHINSLELGDSAVYFCASSQKGTGTEAFFGQGTRLTVV.

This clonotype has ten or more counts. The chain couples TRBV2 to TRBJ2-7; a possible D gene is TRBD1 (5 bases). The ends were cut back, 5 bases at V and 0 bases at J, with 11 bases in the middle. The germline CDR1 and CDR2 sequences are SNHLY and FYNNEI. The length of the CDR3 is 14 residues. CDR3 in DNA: TGTGCCAGCAGTCAGGGTCCCCTCTCCTACGAGCAGTACGTC. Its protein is CASSQGPLSYEQYV.

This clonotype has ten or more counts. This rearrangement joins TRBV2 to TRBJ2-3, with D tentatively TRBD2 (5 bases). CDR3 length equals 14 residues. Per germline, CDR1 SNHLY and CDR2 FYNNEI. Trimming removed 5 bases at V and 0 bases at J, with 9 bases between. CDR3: CASSLGVSTDTQYF. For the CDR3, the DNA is TGTGCCAGCAGTCTCGGGGTTAGCACAGATACGCAGTATTTT.

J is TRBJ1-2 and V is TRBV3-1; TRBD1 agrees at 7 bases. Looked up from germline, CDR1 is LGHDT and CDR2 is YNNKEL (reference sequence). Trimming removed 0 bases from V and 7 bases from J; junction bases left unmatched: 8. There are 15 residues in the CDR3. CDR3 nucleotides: TGTGCCAGCAGCCAAGATACTACAGGGGCTGTTGGCTACACCTTC. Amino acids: CASSQDTTGAVGYTF.

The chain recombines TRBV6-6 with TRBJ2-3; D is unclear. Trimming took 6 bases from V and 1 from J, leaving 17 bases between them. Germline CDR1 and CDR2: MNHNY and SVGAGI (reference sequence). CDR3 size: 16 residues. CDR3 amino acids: CASSPSRPARTDTQYF. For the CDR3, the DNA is TGTGCCAGCAGCCCTTCACGACCCGCCCGCACAGATACGCAGTATTTT.

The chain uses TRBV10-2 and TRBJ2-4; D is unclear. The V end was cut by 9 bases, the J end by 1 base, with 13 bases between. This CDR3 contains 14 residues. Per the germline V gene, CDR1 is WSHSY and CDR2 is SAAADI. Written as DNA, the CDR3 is TGCGCCAGTACGCGGAGTGAGGCCAAAAACATTCAGTACTTC. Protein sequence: CASTRSEAKNIQYF.

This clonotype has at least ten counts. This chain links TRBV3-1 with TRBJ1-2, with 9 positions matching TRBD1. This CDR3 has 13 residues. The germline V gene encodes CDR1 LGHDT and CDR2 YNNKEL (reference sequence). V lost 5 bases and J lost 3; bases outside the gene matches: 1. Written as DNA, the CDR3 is TGTGCCAGCAGCGACAGGGGGGACTATGGCTACACCTTC. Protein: CASSDRGDYGYTF.

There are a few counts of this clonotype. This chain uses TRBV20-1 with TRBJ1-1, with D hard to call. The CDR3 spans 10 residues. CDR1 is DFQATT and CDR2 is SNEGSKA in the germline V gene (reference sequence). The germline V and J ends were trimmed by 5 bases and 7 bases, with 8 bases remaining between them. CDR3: CSAPKLEAFF. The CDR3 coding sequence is TGCAGTGCTCCAAAACTTGAAGCTTTCTTT.

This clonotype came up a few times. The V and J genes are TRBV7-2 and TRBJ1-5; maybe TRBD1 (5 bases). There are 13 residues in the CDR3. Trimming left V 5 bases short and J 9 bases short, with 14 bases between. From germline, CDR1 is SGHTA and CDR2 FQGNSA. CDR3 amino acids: CASSTDTLAPQHF. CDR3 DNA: TGTGCCAGCAGCACGGACACCCTAGCGCCCCAGCATTTT.

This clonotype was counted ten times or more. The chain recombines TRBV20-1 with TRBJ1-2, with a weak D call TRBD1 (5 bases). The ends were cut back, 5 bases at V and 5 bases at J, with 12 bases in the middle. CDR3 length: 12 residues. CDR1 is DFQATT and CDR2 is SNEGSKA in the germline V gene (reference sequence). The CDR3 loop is CSADRGSYGYTF. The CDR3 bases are TGCAGTGCTGACAGAGGTAGTTATGGCTACACCTTC.

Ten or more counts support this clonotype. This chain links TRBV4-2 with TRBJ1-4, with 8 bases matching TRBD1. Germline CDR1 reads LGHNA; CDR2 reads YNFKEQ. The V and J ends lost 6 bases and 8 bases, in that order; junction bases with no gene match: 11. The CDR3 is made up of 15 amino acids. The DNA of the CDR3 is TGTGCCAGCAGTCCCAAGCAGGGGGCCGAAGAAAAACTGTTTTTT. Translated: CASSPKQGAEEKLFF.

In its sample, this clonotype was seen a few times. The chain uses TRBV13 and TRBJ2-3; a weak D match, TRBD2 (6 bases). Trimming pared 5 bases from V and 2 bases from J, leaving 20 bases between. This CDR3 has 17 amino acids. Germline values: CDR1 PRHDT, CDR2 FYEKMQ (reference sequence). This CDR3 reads CASSPQIIRETTDTQYF. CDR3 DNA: TGTGCCAGCAGCCCACAAATCATCCGGGAGACCACAGATACGCAGTATTTT.

The DNA for the CDR3 is TGTGCCAGCAGCCAGACTAGATTGGACACAGATACGCAGTATTTT. Protein sequence: CASSQTRLDTDTQYF. This chain connects TRBV7-3 to TRBJ2-3; TRBD2 is a possible D gene (6 bases). V lost 5 bases and J lost 2, with 14 bases in between. The CDR3 loop spans 15 amino acids. The germline gives CDR1 SGHTA, CDR2 FQGTGA. Drawing the rest from reference TRBV7-3 and TRBJ2-3, the complete variable domain is GAGVSQTPSNKVTEKGKYVELRCDPISGHTALYWYRQSLGQGPEFLIYFQGTGAADDSGLPNDRFFAVRPEGSVSTLKIQRTERGDSAVYLCASSQTRLDTDTQYFGPGTRLTVL.

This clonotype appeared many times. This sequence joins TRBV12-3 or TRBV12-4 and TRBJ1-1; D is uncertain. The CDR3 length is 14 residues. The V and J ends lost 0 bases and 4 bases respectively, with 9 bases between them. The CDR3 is CASSLAWQSTEAFF. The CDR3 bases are TGTGCCAGCAGTTTAGCGTGGCAGAGCACTGAAGCTTTCTTT.

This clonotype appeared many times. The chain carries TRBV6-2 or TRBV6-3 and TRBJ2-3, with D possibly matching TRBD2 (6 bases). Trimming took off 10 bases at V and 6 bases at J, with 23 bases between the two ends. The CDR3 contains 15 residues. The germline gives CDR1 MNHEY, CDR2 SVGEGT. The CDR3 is CAINEEGLIPDTQYF. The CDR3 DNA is TGTGCCATAAACGAAGAGGGACTCATCCCCGATACGCAGTATTTT.

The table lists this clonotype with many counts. CDR3 nucleotides: TGTGCCAGCAGCTTTGACGGACAGGGCCCCTACGAGCAGTACGTC. This codes for CASSFDGQGPYEQYV. The gene calls are TRBV11-3 and TRBJ2-7, with 8 bases identical to TRBD1. Trimming removed 3 bases from V and 2 bases from J; junction bases left unmatched: 6. The CDR3 totals 15 residues. The germline gives CDR1 SGHNT, CDR2 YENEEA.

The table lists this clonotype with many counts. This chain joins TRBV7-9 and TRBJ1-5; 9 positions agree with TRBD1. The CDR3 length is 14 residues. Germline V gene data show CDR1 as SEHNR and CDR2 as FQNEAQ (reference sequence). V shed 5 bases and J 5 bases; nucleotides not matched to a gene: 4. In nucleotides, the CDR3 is TGTGCCAGCAGCGGGGGACAGGGTTATCAGCCCCAGCATTTT. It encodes CASSGGQGYQPQHF.